This TCR beta chain was captured by sequencing in a study of shared clonotypes between healthy human individuals. Germline lookup yields CDR1 SGHNT and CDR2 YENEEA. The germline V and J ends were trimmed by 5 bases and 3 bases, with 14 bases remaining between them. There are 14 residues in the CDR3. Clones were sequenced by immunoSEQ multiplex PCR, and TCRdb holds only the in-frame ones, with some missing. The table lists some 2.4 million clones, more than 85% of them singletons, with about 0.38% in the top ten. The receptor was isolated from a man between 18 and 35 years old in good health. Some clones in this sample may be carry-over from other donors' samples. The V and J genes are TRBV11-3 and TRBJ2-7; tentative D call: TRBD1 (6 bases). Sequencing used naive CD4+ T cells from PBMCs. Specified subset: CD45RA+ positively selected. The CDR3 is CASSRLGGVYEQYF. The DNA of the CDR3 is TGTGCCAGCAGCCGTCTAGGGGGAGTCTACGAGCAGTACTTC. The full variable domain, its missing parts supplied by reference TRBV11-3 and TRBJ2-7, is EAGVVQSPRYKIIEKKQPVAFWCNPISGHNTLYWYLQNLGQGPELLIRYENEEAVDDSQLPKDRFSAERLKGVDSTLKIQPAELGDSAVYLCASSRLGGVYEQYFGPGTRLTVT.